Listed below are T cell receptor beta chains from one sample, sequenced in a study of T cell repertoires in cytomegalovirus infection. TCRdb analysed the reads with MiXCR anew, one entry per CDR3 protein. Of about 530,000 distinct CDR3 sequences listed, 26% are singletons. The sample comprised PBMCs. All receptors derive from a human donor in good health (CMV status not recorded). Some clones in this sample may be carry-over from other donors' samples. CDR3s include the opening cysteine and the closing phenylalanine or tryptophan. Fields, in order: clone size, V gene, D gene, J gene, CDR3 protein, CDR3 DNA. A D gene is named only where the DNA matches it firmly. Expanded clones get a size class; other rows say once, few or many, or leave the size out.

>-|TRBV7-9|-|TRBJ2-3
CASSSGGGLPDTQYF
TGTGCCAGCAGCTCCGGCGGAGGCCTCCCAGATACGCAGTATTTT
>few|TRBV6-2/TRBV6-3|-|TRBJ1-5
CASSFQGPGNQPQHF
TGTGCCAGCAGTTTTCAGGGCCCTGGCAATCAGCCCCAGCATTTT
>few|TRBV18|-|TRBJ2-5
CASSPEGQETQYF
TGTGCCAGCTCACCAGAGGGGCAAGAGACCCAGTACTTC
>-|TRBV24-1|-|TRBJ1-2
CATSDLDNHRYTF
TGTGCCACCAGTGATCTAGACAATCACCGGTACACCTTC
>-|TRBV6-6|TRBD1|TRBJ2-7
CASSYSTPRTGVDSYEQYF
TGTGCCAGCAGTTACTCGACCCCTCGAACAGGGGTCGACTCCTACGAGCAGTACTTC
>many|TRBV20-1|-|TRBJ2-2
CRVGQPNTGELFF
TGCAGGGTAGGACAACCGAACACCGGGGAGCTGTTTTTT
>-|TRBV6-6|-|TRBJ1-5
CASTVAVSSNQPQHF
TGTGCCAGCACGGTGGCGGTCAGCAGCAATCAGCCCCAGCATTTT
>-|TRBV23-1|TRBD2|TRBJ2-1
CASSPRKPGTSGYNEQFF
TGCGCCAGCAGTCCCCGAAAACCCGGGACTAGCGGATACAATGAGCAGTTCTTC
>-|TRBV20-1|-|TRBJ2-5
CSARDVWREETQYF
TGCAGTGCTAGAGACGTTTGGCGGGAAGAGACCCAGTACTTC
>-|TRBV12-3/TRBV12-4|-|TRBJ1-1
CASSLGPGEAFF
TGTGCCAGCAGTTTAGGACCCGGTGAAGCTTTCTTT
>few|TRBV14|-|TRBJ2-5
CASSQERGGAEQETQYF
TGTGCCAGCAGCCAAGAAAGAGGTGGGGCCGAGCAAGAGACCCAGTACTTC
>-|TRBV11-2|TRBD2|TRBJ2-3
CASSLELLAGVPHTQYF
TGTGCCAGCAGCTTAGAGCTACTAGCGGGAGTGCCACATACGCAGTATTTT
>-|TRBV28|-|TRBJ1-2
CASSFARGRTNYGYTF
TGTGCCAGCAGTTTTGCAAGGGGACGGACTAACTATGGCTACACCTTC
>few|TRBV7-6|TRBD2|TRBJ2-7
CASSFLPGLAGTYEQYF
TGTGCCAGCAGCTTTCTTCCGGGACTAGCGGGAACCTACGAGCAGTACTTC
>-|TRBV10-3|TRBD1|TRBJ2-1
CAISGQGYEQFF
TGTGCCATCAGTGGACAGGGTTATGAGCAGTTCTTC
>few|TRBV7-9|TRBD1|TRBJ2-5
CASSLTGLETQYF
TGTGCCAGCAGCTTGACAGGGTTGGAGACCCAGTACTTC
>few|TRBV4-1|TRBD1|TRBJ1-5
CASSHQGAAQPQHF
TGCGCCAGCAGCCATCAGGGGGCTGCTCAGCCCCAGCATTTT
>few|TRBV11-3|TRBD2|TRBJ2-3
CASRRGGTDTQYF
TGTGCCAGCCGACGGGGGGGAACAGATACGCAGTATTTT
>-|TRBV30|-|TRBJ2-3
CARGRSGAGPDTQYF
TGTGCCAGAGGAAGAAGTGGGGCGGGACCAGATACGCAGTATTTT
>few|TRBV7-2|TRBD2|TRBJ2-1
CASSLRGGSSYNEQFF
TGTGCCAGCAGCCTTCGGGGGGGAAGCTCCTACAATGAGCAGTTCTTC
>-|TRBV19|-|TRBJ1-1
CASSIEYQEAFF
TGTGCCAGTAGTATTGAGTACCAAGAAGCTTTCTTT
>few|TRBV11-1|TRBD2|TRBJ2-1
CASSLFDLAGDEQFF
TGTGCCAGCAGCTTATTTGACTTGGCGGGAGATGAGCAGTTCTTC
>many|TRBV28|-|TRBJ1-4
CASSRAPEYEKLFF
TGTGCCAGCAGTAGGGCCCCAGAGTATGAAAAACTGTTTTTT
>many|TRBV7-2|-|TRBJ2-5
CASSSQTGRPATQYF
TGTGCCAGCAGCTCTCAGACGGGACGGCCGGCGACCCAGTACTTC
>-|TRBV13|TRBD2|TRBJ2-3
CASSSRGLAGAGTDTQYF
TGTGCCAGCAGCTCAAGGGGACTAGCGGGAGCCGGGACAGATACGCAGTATTTT
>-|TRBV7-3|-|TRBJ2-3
CASSLAGFTDTQYF
TGTGCCAGCAGCTTAGCGGGATTCACAGATACGCAGTATTTT
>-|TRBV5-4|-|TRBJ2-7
CASSGGWEQYF
TGTGCCAGCAGCGGGGGCTGGGAGCAGTACTTC
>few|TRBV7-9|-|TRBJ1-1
CASSSRDGNTEAFF
TGTGCCAGCAGCTCCCGGGACGGGAACACTGAAGCTTTCTTT
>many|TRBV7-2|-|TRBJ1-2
CASTLTGGDYGYTF
TGTGCCAGCACCTTGACGGGGGGCGACTATGGCTACACCTTC
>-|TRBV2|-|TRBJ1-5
CASRKTVAGGRSNQPQHF
TGTGCCAGCAGGAAGACTGTGGCGGGGGGCAGGAGCAATCAGCCCCAGCATTTT
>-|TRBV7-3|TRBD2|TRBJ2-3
CASSPQLGGSTDTQYF
TGTGCCAGCAGCCCCCAGCTGGGAGGGAGCACAGATACGCAGTATTTT
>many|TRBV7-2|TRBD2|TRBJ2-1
CASSLATSGYNEQFF
TGTGCCAGCAGCTTAGCGACTAGCGGTTACAATGAGCAGTTCTTC
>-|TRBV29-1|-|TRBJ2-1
CSVERPGAPNEQFF
TGCAGCGTTGAACGGCCTGGTGCCCCCAATGAGCAGTTCTTC
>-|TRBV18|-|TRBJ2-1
CASSLGSWENEQFF
TGTGCCAGCTCACTGGGGAGTTGGGAGAATGAGCAGTTCTTC
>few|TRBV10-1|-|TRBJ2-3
CASSGSTTSTDTQYF
TGCGCCAGCAGTGGATCGACTACCTCCACAGATACGCAGTATTTT